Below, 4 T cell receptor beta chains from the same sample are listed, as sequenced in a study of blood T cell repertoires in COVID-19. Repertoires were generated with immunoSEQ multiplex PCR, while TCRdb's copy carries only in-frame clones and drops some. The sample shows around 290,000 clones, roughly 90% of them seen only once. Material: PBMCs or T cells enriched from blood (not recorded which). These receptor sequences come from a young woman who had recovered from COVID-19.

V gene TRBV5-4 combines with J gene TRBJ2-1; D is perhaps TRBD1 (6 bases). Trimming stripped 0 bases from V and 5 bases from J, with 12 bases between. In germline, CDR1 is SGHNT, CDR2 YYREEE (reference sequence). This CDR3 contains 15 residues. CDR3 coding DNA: TGTGCCAGCAGCTTGGCTGTCAGGGGCCACAATGAGCAGTTCTTC. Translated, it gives CASSLAVRGHNEQFF.

The CDR3 loop reads CASSLRTGVNSYNEQFF. The CDR3 DNA sequence: TGTGCCAGCAGTTTAAGGACAGGGGTAAATTCCTACAATGAGCAGTTCTTC. This chain uses TRBV28 with TRBJ2-1, with 9 bases aligning to TRBD1. The CDR3 has 17 amino acids. V was clipped by 2 bases and J by 1 base; unmatched bases: 6. CDR1 is MDHEN, CDR2 SYDVKM, per germline.

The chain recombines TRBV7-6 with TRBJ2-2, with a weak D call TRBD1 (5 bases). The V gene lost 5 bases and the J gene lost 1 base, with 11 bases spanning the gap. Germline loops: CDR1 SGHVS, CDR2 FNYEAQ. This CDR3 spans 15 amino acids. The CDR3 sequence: CASSPVGVNTGELFF. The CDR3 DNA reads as TGTGCCAGCAGCCCGGTAGGGGTGAACACCGGGGAGCTGTTTTTT.

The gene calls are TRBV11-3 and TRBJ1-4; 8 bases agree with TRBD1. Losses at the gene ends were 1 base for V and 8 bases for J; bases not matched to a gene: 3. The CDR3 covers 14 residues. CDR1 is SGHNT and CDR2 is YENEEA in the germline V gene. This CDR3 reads CASSLGPGGEKLFF. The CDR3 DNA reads TGTGCCAGCAGCTTAGGCCCAGGGGGCGAAAAACTGTTTTTT.